This TCR beta chain was sequenced for a study of T cells after yellow fever vaccination. The CDR3 extends over 13 amino acids. Deletions cut 6 bases from V and 4 bases from J, with 11 bases between. This clonotype was observed a few times. TCRdb reanalysed the 5' RACE reads using MiXCR and keeps one entry per CDR3 protein. The repertoire holds 200,000 to 250,000 distinct CDR3 sequences, with approximately 3.2% as singletons. This chain connects TRBV12-3 or TRBV12-4 to TRBJ2-3; D gene uncertain. The starting material was CD4+ T cells sorted from PBMCs, obtained 10 days after the yellow fever booster vaccination. The TCR comes from a man in his late teens or twenties who received the YFV17D yellow fever vaccine. This CDR3 is CASSPGVPDTQYF. CDR3 bases: TGTGCCAGCAGCCCTGGGGTACCAGATACGCAGTATTTT.